Listed below are T cell receptor beta chains from one sample, sequenced in a study of T cells in Graves' hyperthyroidism and ophthalmopathy. TCRdb re-called the multiplex PCR reads through MiXCR, storing one row per CDR3 protein. The sample has more than 300,000 distinct CDR3 sequences, 15% to 20% seen once. The specimen was blood. These TCRs come from a man aged 18 to 29 with Graves' ophthalmopathy. The CDR3 runs from the conserved cysteine through the conserved F or W. The D gene is left open where the match is weak. Size is stated for part of the rows, as once, few or many counts, or as a class when the clone is expanded.

CDR3 protein	CDR3 DNA	D gene	clone size	J gene	V gene
CASSPSGESTDTQYF	TGCGCCAGCAGCCCCTCGGGGGAGAGCACAGATACGCAGTATTTT	NA	many	TRBJ2-3	TRBV4-1
CSAPRGLAPDTQYF	TGCAGTGCCCCGCGAGGACTAGCTCCAGATACGCAGTATTTT	TRBD2	many	TRBJ2-3	TRBV20-1
CASSSGTLSAEQYF	TGTGCCAGCAGCTCCGGGACCCTTTCGGCGGAGCAGTACTTC	NA	many	TRBJ2-7	TRBV11-2
CASSQWEGRNGYTF	TGTGCCAGCAGCCAATGGGAGGGGCGGAATGGCTACACCTTC	NA	NA	TRBJ1-2	TRBV3-1
CASKDRLSGGPNNEQFF	TGTGCCAGCAAAGACCGGTTGAGCGGGGGGCCAAACAATGAGCAGTTCTTC	TRBD2	few	TRBJ2-1	TRBV27
CASSSTGSETQYF	TGTGCCAGTAGTTCGACAGGGAGTGAGACCCAGTACTTC	TRBD1	NA	TRBJ2-5	TRBV19
CASSSTGTAYEQYF	TGTGCCAGCAGTTCAACCGGGACTGCCTACGAGCAGTACTTC	NA	few	TRBJ2-7	TRBV27
CAAPGGAEAFF	TGTGCCGCTCCGGGGGGAGCTGAAGCTTTCTTT	NA	NA	TRBJ1-1	TRBV10-3
CASSQLRGGPGYNEQFF	TGTGCCAGCAGCCAGCTGCGCGGGGGGCCCGGATACAATGAGCAGTTCTTC	TRBD2	many	TRBJ2-1	TRBV3-1
CASSPLTGGPGTDTQYF	TGTGCCAGCAGCCCATTGACGGGGGGGCCGGGCACAGATACGCAGTATTTT	TRBD2	NA	TRBJ2-3	TRBV3-1
CASSSLPPGQGVGYEQFF	TGTGCCAGTAGTTCTCTACCTCCGGGACAGGGAGTGGGATATGAGCAGTTCTTC	TRBD1	NA	TRBJ2-1	TRBV19
CASSYESSQPQHF	TGTGCCAGCAGTTACGAATCGAGTCAGCCCCAGCATTTT	NA	many	TRBJ1-5	TRBV6-5
CASSQGNVGGYSYEQYF	TGCGCCAGCAGCCAAGGGAATGTCGGGGGGTATTCCTACGAGCAGTACTTC	TRBD2	NA	TRBJ2-7	TRBV4-1
CASSRDSSGGRGYGYTF	TGTGCCAGCAGTCGGGACTCTAGCGGGGGGCGGGGGTATGGCTACACCTTC	NA	NA	TRBJ1-2	TRBV2
CASSGGAPSDTQYF	TGCGCCAGCAGTGGGGGGGCCCCCTCAGATACGCAGTATTTT	NA	many	TRBJ2-3	TRBV5-1
CASTQGTSGNTIYF	TGTGCCAGCACCCAGGGAACCTCTGGAAACACCATATATTTT	NA	many	TRBJ1-3	TRBV3-1
CASSVARTSGSYNEQFF	TGTGCCAGCAGTGTCGCACGGACTAGCGGATCCTACAATGAGCAGTTCTTC	TRBD2	many	TRBJ2-1	TRBV2
CSARDLLAGGYTYEQYF	TGCAGTGCTAGAGATTTACTAGCGGGGGGCTATACCTACGAGCAGTACTTC	TRBD2	many	TRBJ2-7	TRBV20-1
CASSLEGGFQETQYF	TGCGCCAGCAGCTTGGAGGGGGGATTCCAAGAGACCCAGTACTTC	NA	few	TRBJ2-5	TRBV5-1
CASRYERAPMNTEAFF	TGTGCCAGCAGGTACGAAAGGGCCCCCATGAACACTGAAGCTTTCTTT	NA	NA	TRBJ1-1	TRBV12-3/TRBV12-4
CASSQRGEEAEAFF	TGTGCCAGCAGCCAGCGGGGGGAGGAGGCTGAAGCTTTCTTT	NA	few	TRBJ1-1	TRBV14
CASSRRTFYNEQFF	TGTGCCAGCAGCCGCCGGACATTCTACAATGAGCAGTTCTTC	NA	few	TRBJ2-1	TRBV5-6
CAISGGGTASGGPQYNEQFF	TGTGCCATCAGTGGGGGGGGTACAGCTAGCGGGGGGCCGCAGTACAATGAGCAGTTCTTC	TRBD2	many	TRBJ2-1	TRBV10-3
CASSLDRALNTEAFF	TGTGCCAGCAGCTTAGACAGGGCCTTGAACACTGAAGCTTTCTTT	NA	many	TRBJ1-1	TRBV7-8
CASSEVGRVLFAEAFF	TGTGCCAGCAGTGAAGTGGGAAGGGTTCTATTTGCTGAAGCTTTCTTT	NA	many	TRBJ1-1	TRBV6-1